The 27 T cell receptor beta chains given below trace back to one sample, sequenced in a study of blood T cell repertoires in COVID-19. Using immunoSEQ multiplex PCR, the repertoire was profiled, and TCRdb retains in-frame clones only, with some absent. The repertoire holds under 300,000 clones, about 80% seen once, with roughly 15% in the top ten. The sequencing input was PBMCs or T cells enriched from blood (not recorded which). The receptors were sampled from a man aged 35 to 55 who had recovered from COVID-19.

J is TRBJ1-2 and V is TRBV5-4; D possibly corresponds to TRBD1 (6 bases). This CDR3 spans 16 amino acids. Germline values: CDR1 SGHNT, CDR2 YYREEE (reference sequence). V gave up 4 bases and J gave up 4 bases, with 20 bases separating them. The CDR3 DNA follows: TGTGCCAGCAGCCCCAAAGCACAGGGTAAGGGCTATGGCTACACCTTC. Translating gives CASSPKAQGKGYGYTF.

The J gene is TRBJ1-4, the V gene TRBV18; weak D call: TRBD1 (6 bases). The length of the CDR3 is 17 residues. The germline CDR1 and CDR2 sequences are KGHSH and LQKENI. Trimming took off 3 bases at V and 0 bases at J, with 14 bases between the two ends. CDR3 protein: CASSPAGAQATNEKLFF. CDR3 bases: TGTGCCAGCTCACCGGCGGGGGCCCAGGCAACTAATGAAAAACTGTTTTTT.

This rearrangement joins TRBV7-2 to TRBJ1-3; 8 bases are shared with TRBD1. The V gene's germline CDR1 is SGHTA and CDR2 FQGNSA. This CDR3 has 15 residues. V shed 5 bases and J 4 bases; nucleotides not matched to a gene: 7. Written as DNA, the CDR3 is TGTGCCAGCAGCCCGTCGACAGGGGCGGGAAACACCATATATTTT. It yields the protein CASSPSTGAGNTIYF.

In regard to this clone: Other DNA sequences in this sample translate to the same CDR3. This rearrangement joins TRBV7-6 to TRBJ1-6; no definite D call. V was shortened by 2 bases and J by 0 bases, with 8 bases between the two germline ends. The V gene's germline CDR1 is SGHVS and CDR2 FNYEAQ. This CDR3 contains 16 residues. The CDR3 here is CASSLTSSSYNSPLHF. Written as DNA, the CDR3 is TGTGCCAGCAGCTTAACTTCGAGCTCCTATAATTCACCCCTCCACTTT.

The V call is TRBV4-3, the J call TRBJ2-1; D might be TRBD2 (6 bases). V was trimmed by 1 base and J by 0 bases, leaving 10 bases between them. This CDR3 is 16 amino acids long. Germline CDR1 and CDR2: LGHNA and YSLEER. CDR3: CASSQAAGNSYNEQFF. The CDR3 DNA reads TGCGCCAGCAGCCAAGCGGCGGGGAACTCCTACAATGAGCAGTTCTTC.

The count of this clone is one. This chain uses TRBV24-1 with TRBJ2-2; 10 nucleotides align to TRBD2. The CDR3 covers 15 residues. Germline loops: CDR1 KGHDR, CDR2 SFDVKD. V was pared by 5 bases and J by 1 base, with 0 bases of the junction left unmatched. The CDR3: CATSGLAGNTGELFF. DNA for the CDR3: TGTGCCACCAGTGGACTAGCGGGGAACACCGGGGAGCTGTTTTTT.

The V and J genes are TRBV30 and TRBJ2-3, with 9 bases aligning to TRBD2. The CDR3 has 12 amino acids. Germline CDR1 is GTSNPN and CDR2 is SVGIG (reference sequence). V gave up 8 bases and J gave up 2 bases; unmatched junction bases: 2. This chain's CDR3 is CAGGLATDTQYF. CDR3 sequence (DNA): TGTGCCGGGGGACTAGCCACAGATACGCAGTATTTT.

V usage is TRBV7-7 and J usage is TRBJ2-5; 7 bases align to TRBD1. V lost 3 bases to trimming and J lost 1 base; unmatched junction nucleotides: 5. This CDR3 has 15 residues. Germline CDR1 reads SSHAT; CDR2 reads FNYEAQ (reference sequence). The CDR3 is CASSFEQGPQETQYF. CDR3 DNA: TGTGCCAGCAGCTTCGAACAGGGGCCCCAAGAGACCCAGTACTTC.

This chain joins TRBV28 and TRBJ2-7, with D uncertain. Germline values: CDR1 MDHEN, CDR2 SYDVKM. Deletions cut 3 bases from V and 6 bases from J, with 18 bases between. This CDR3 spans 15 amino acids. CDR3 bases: TGTGCCAGCAGTTTTCTACCAGGCCCCTCTCTCGAGCAGTACTTC. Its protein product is CASSFLPGPSLEQYF.

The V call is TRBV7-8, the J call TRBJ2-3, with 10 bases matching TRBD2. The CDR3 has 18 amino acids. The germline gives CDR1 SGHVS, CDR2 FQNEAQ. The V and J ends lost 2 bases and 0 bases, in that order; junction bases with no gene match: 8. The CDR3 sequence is CASSLLAGAVTSTDTQYF. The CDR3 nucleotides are TGTGCCAGCAGCTTACTAGCGGGGGCCGTTACTAGCACAGATACGCAGTATTTT.

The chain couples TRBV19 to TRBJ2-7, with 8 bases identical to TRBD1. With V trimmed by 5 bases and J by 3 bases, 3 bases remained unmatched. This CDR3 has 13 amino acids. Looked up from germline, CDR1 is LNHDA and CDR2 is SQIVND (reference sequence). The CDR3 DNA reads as TGTGCCAGTAGTTACAGGGGGGACTACGAGCAGTACTTC. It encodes CASSYRGDYEQYF. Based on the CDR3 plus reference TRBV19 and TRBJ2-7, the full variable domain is DGGITQSPKYLFRKEGQNVTLSCEQNLNHDAMYWYRQDPGQGLRLIYYSQIVNDFQKGDIAEGYSVSREKKESFPLTVTSAQKNPTAFYLCASSYRGDYEQYFGPGTRLTVT.

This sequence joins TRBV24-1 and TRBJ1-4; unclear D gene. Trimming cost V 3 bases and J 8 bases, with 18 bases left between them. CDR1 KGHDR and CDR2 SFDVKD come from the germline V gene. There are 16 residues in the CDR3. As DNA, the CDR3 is TGTGCCACCAGTGATCCCCAACGGGGTCTAGGAGAAAAACTGTTTTTT. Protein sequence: CATSDPQRGLGEKLFF.

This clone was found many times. The DNA for the CDR3 is TGCGCCAGCAGCTCACGAGCGGGAGGGCCAAACAATGAGCAGTTCTTC. Residues: CASSSRAGGPNNEQFF. V is TRBV5-1 and J is TRBJ2-1; 10 bases match TRBD2. Germline CDR1 reads SGHRS; CDR2 reads YFSETQ. The CDR3 length is 16 residues. The J segment lost 5 bases and the V segment lost 3 bases, leaving 8 bases of the junction unmatched.

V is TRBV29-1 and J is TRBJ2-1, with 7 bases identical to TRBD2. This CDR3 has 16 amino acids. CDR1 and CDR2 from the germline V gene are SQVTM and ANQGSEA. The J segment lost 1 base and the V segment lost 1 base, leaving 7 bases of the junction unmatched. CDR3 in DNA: TGCAGCGTTGAAGGGGAAGCGGGACGGTCCTACAATGAGCAGTTCTTC. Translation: CSVEGEAGRSYNEQFF.

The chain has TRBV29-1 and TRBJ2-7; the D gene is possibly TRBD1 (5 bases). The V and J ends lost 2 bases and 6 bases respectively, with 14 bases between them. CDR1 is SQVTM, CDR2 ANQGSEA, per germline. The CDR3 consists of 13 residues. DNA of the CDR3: TGCAGCGTTGAAAGGGGCAGGGAAGGCGAGCAGTACTTC. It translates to CSVERGREGEQYF.

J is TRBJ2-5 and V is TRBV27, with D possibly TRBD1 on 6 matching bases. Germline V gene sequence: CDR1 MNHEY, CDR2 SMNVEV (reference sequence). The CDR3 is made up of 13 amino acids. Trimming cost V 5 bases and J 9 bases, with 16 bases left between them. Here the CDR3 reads CASSVERQGPQYF. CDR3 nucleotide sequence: TGTGCCAGCAGTGTTGAGCGCCAGGGGCCCCAGTACTTC.

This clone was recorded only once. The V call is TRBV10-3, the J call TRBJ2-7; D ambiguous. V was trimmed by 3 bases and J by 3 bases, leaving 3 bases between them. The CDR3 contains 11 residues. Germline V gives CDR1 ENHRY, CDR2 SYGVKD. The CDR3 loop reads CAISDSYEQYF. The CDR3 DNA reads TGTGCCATCAGTGACAGCTACGAGCAGTACTTC.

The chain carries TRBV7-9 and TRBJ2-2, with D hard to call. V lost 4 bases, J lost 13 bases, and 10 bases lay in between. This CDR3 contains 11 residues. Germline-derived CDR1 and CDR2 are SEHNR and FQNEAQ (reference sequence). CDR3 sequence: CASSSRPVLFF. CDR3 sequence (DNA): TGTGCCAGCAGCTCCCGTCCGGTGCTGTTTTTT.

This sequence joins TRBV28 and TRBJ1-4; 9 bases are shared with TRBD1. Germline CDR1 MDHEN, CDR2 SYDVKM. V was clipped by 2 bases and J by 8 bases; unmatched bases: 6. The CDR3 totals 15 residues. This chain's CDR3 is CASSLQQGAHEKLFF. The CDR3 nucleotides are TGTGCCAGCAGTTTACAACAGGGGGCGCACGAAAAACTGTTTTTT.

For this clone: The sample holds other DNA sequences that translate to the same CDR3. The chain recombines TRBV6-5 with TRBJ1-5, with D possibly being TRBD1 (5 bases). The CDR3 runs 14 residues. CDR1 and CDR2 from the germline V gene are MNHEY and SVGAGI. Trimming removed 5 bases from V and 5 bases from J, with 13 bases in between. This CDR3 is CASSLQGGDQPQHF. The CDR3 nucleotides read TGTGCCAGCAGTCTTCAGGGAGGGGATCAGCCCCAGCATTTT.

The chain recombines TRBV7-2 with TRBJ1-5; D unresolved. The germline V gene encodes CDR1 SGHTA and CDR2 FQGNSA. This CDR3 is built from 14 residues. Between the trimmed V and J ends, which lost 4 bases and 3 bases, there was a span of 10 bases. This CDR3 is CASSSTNVNQPQHF. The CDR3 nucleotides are TGTGCCAGCAGCTCCACAAACGTCAATCAGCCCCAGCATTTT.

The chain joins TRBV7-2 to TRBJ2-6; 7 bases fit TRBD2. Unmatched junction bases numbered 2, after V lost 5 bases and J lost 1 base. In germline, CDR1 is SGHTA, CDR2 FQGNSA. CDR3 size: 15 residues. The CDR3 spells CASSRRGSGANVLTF. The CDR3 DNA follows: TGTGCCAGCAGCCGGCGGGGGTCTGGGGCCAACGTCCTGACTTTC.

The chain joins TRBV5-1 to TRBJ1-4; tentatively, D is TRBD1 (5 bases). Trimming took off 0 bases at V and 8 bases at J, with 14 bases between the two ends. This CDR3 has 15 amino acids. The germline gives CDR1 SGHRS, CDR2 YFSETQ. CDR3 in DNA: TGCGCCAGCAGCTTGGCCCCAGGGCAGGCCGAAAAACTGTTTTTT. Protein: CASSLAPGQAEKLFF.

The CDR3 sequence: CASSLSGGLFGYTF. CDR3 DNA: TGCGCCAGCAGCTTGTCCGGGGGGCTTTTTGGCTACACCTTC. This sequence joins TRBV5-1 and TRBJ1-2, with a weak D call TRBD1 (6 bases). The CDR3 is 14 residues long. The ends were cut back, 1 base at V and 7 bases at J, with 14 bases in the middle. Germline lookup yields CDR1 SGHRS and CDR2 YFSETQ.

The CDR3 DNA sequence: TGTGCCAGCAGTTCCGGGACTAGCCTGCGTCATGAGACCCAGTACTTC. Protein sequence: CASSSGTSLRHETQYF. This chain connects TRBV6-6 to TRBJ2-5; 9 nucleotides align to TRBD2. This CDR3 has 16 amino acids. From germline, CDR1 is MNHNY and CDR2 SVGAGI (reference sequence). The V gene end was trimmed by 4 bases and the J gene end by 5 bases; junction bases not matched to a gene: 11.

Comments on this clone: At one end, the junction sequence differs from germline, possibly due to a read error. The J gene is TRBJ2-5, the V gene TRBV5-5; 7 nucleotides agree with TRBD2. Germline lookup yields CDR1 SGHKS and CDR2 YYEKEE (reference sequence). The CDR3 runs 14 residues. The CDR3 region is CASRLASGQETQYF. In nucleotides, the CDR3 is TGTGCCAGCAGATTGGCTAGCGGACAAGAGACCCAGTACTTC. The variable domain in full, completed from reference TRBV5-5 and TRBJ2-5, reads DAGVTQSPTHLIKTRGQQVTLRCSPISGHKSVSWYQQVLGQGPQFIFQYYEKEERGRGNFPDRFSARQFPNYSSELNVNALLLGDSALYLCASRLASGQETQYFGPGTRLLVL.

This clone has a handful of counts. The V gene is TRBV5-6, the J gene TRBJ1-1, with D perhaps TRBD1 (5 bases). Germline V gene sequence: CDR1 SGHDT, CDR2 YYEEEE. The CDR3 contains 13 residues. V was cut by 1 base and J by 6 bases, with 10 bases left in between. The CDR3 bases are TGTGCCAGCAGCTTGTCAGGGATCCCTGAAGCTTTCTTT. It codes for CASSLSGIPEAFF.